These T cell receptor beta chains were read from a single sample in a study of T cell responses to AZD1222 COVID-19 vaccine. Sequencing was performed with immunoSEQ multiplex PCR; in TCRdb, only in-frame clones are kept and a portion is missing. The table has around 83,000 clones, roughly nine tenths seen once. This material consisted of peripheral blood, taken on day 0 of AZD1222 vaccination. These receptors all come from an adult in good health. CDR3s include the opening cysteine and the closing phenylalanine or tryptophan. D genes are given only for firm matches. Expanded clones are given a class, and other clones once, few, many or no size at all.

TRBJ2-1 | TRBV18 | TRBD1 | . | TGTGCCAGCTCACCACTGAACAGGGGATCCGTCAATGAGCAGTTCTTC | CASSPLNRGSVNEQFF
TRBJ1-2 | TRBV27 | TRBD1 | . | TGTGCCAGCGGGGGACAGAACTATGGCTACACCTTC | CASGGQNYGYTF
TRBJ1-2 | TRBV5-4 | . | . | TGTGCCAGCAGCTTGGGGGGATATGGTGGCTACACCTTC | CASSLGGYGGYTF
TRBJ1-1 | TRBV7-3 | TRBD1 | . | TGTGCCAGCAGCCGATATGGCACAGGGGTAGATGAAGCTTTCTTT | CASSRYGTGVDEAFF
TRBJ2-1 | TRBV5-6 | . | . | TGTGCCAGCAGCTTGTTCCAGAGTTGGTACAATGAGCAGTTCTTC | CASSLFQSWYNEQFF
TRBJ1-5 | TRBV6-1 | . | . | TGTGCCAGCAGTGATCTACAGGGTGGTAATCAGCCCCAGCATTTT | CASSDLQGGNQPQHF
TRBJ2-2 | TRBV19 | . | . | TGTGCCAGTCGGCGCGGGACTCACAACACCGGGGAGCTGTTTTTT | CASRRGTHNTGELFF
TRBJ1-5 | TRBV30 | . | . | TGTGCCGGCTCACCGGGGCCCGCCCAGGAGCCCCAGCATTTT | CAGSPGPAQEPQHF
TRBJ2-7 | TRBV30 | . | . | TGTGCCTGGAGTGAGGGGGCTAGCGGTACCTACGAGCAGTACTTC | CAWSEGASGTYEQYF
TRBJ2-7 | TRBV28 | . | . | TGTGCCAGCAGTTTCGTGAGCTCCTACGAGCAGTACTTC | CASSFVSSYEQYF
TRBJ2-1 | TRBV15 | . | . | TGTGCCACCAGCACCGAGCGGAGCTCCTACAATGAGCAGTTCTTC | CATSTERSSYNEQFF
TRBJ2-6 | TRBV1 | . | once | TGCACCAGCAGGATCAACAGGGGGCCTGGGGCCAACGTCCTGACTTTC | CTSRINRGPGANVLTF
TRBJ2-5 | TRBV19 | TRBD2 | . | TGTGCCAGTAGTATACGGGGACTAGCGGGGGAGACCCAGTACTTC | CASSIRGLAGETQYF
TRBJ2-1 | TRBV28 | TRBD2 | . | TGTGCCAGCAGTGCGCGGGGACTAGCACCGAACAATGAGCAGTTCTTC | CASSARGLAPNNEQFF
TRBJ2-1 | TRBV19 | TRBD2 | . | TGTGCCAGTAGTACGGGACTAGCGGGATTAGGTGAGCAGTTCTTC | CASSTGLAGLGEQFF
TRBJ2-3 | TRBV28 | TRBD2 | . | TGTGCCAGCGGGCTAGCGGGAGGGACGCAGTATTTT | CASGLAGGTQYF
TRBJ1-3 | TRBV7-2 | . | . | TGTGCCAGCAGCTTGGTGGGTCCTAGCTCTGGAAACACCATATATTTT | CASSLVGPSSGNTIYF
TRBJ2-1 | TRBV24-1 | . | . | TGTGCCACCAGTTTGGGCAACAATGAGCAGTTCTTC | CATSLGNNEQFF
TRBJ1-5 | TRBV7-9 | . | . | TGTGCCAGCAGCTTAGGGCAGAGCAATCAGCCCCAGCATTTT | CASSLGQSNQPQHF
TRBJ2-2 | TRBV7-6 | TRBD1 | . | TGTGCCAGCAGCTTAGGACAGGGAGTAACCGGGGAGCTGTTTTTT | CASSLGQGVTGELFF
TRBJ2-2 | TRBV5-4 | TRBD1 | . | TGTGCCAGCAGACCCGGGACAGGGCTGCCCGGGGAGCTGTTTTTT | CASRPGTGLPGELFF
TRBJ1-1 | TRBV2 | . | . | TGTGCCAGCAGTGAATACGTGAACACTGAAGCTTTCTTT | CASSEYVNTEAFF
TRBJ1-4 | TRBV18 | . | . | TGTGCCAGCTCACCACGAGGGACTAATGAAAAACTGTTTTTT | CASSPRGTNEKLFF
TRBJ2-1 | TRBV9 | . | . | TGTGCCAGCAGCGTGGGGGCGGGAGTTACCACCTGGTACAATGAGCAGTTCTTC | CASSVGAGVTTWYNEQFF
TRBJ1-6 | TRBV5-1 | . | . | TGCGCCAGCAGCTTGGGGGATACAGTTTCACCCCTCCACTTT | CASSLGDTVSPLHF
TRBJ2-5 | TRBV5-1 | TRBD1 | . | TGCGCCAGCGTCCTCGGGACAGGCCTAGAGACCCAGTACTTC | CASVLGTGLETQYF
TRBJ2-7 | TRBV7-9 | . | . | TGTGCCAGCAGCTTATCGCACGAGCAGTACTTC | CASSLSHEQYF
TRBJ2-3 | TRBV7-3 | TRBD2 | . | TGTGCCAGCAGCTTCTCACTAGCGGGGGATACGCAGTATTTT | CASSFSLAGDTQYF
TRBJ2-7 | TRBV10-2 | TRBD2 | . | TGCGCCAGCAGTGAGTCCGGGACTAGCGGACGCTACGAGCAGTACTTC | CASSESGTSGRYEQYF
TRBJ2-2 | TRBV7-3 | . | once | TGTGCCAGCAGCTTGACTAGGGGCACCGGGGAGCTGTTTTTT | CASSLTRGTGELFF
TRBJ1-2 | TRBV30 | . | . | TGTGCCTGGAGTGGGGGACGGGACTATGGCTACACCTTC | CAWSGGRDYGYTF
TRBJ2-2 | TRBV27 | TRBD2 | few | TGTGCCAGCAGTTTATTGGCTAGCGGGAGGACGACGGGCACCGGGGAGCTGTTTTTT | CASSLLASGRTTGTGELFF
TRBJ2-3 | TRBV10-3 | . | . | TGTGCCATCAGTGAGAACGGAAACCCAGGCGGGGAGTATTTT | CAISENGNPGGEYF
TRBJ2-1 | TRBV24-1 | TRBD1 | . | TGTGCCACCAGTGATCCAAGCCCCAGCAGGGGGCTATACAATGAGCAGTTCTTC | CATSDPSPSRGLYNEQFF
TRBJ2-2 | TRBV9 | . | few | TGTGCCAGCAGCGTAGGCGCGAACACCGGGGAGCTGTTTTTT | CASSVGANTGELFF
TRBJ1-3 | TRBV7-9 | . | . | TGTGCCAGCAGCTTTTGGGTTTTTGGAAACACCATATATTTT | CASSFWVFGNTIYF
TRBJ2-7 | TRBV12-3/TRBV12-4 | . | . | TGTGCCAGCAGCCAATCTTACTACGAGCAGTACTTC | CASSQSYYEQYF
TRBJ1-6 | TRBV5-1 | TRBD1 | . | TGCGCCAGCAGGCCACAGGGGGCGGCGGATTCACCCCTCCACTTT | CASRPQGAADSPLHF
TRBJ2-7 | TRBV2 | TRBD2 | . | TGTGCCAGCAGTGGGGTGGGCGGGAGACCAAGAAAGGGCTACGAGCAGTACTTC | CASSGVGGRPRKGYEQYF
TRBJ1-5 | TRBV27 | . | . | TGTGCCAGCAGTTTAGCGGGGGGACAGCCCCAGCATTTT | CASSLAGGQPQHF
TRBJ2-2 | TRBV12-3/TRBV12-4 | . | . | TGTGCCAGCAGTCGGGGGAACACCGGGGAGCTGTTTTTT | CASSRGNTGELFF
TRBJ2-1 | TRBV10-3 | TRBD2 | . | TGTGCCATTAGGGGGACTAGCGGGAGTTCCTACAATGAGCAGTTCTTC | CAIRGTSGSSYNEQFF
TRBJ2-2 | TRBV19 | TRBD1 | . | TGTGCCAGTAGCCGGGACAGGGGATTCACCGGGGAGCTGTTTTTT | CASSRDRGFTGELFF
TRBJ2-5 | TRBV14 | . | . | TGTGCCAGCAGCCCGAGCTGGGTGGAGACCCAGTACTTC | CASSPSWVETQYF
TRBJ2-1 | TRBV28 | TRBD2 | . | TGTGCCAGCAGCACCACAGCACTAGCGGGATACAATGAGCAGTTCTTC | CASSTTALAGYNEQFF
TRBJ2-2 | TRBV7-2 | . | . | TGTGCCAGCAGCCCCTTCACGAACACCGGGGAGCTGTTTTTT | CASSPFTNTGELFF
TRBJ2-6 | TRBV5-6 | . | . | TGTGCCAGCAGCTTGGACCTAGGGACATCTGGGGCCAACGTCCTGACTTTC | CASSLDLGTSGANVLTF
TRBJ2-5 | TRBV7-9 | TRBD2 | . | TGTGCCAGCAGCTATAGCGGGAGGGCCGGAGGAGAGACCCAGTACTTC | CASSYSGRAGGETQYF
TRBJ1-2 | TRBV27 | TRBD1 | . | TGTGCCAGCAGTGGGACAGCTAACTATGGCTACACCTTC | CASSGTANYGYTF
TRBJ1-2 | TRBV28 | . | . | TGTGCCAGCAGTTTTGGGCAGTTCTATGGCTACACCTTC | CASSFGQFYGYTF
TRBJ1-5 | TRBV27 | . | . | TGTGCCAGCAGTAGTCCGGGAAGCAATCAGCCCCAGCATTTT | CASSSPGSNQPQHF
TRBJ1-2 | TRBV5-1 | . | . | TGCGCCAGCAGTTTGGGCGGTAACTATGGCTACACCTTC | CASSLGGNYGYTF